The present TCR beta chain was sequenced within a study of blood T cell repertoires in COVID-19. Turning to the study itself: Sites across the United States, Italy and Spain contributed samples from acute and convalescent COVID-19. T cells, B-cell-depleted T cells, or PBMCs supplied cDNA or gDNA.

This clone was seen a handful of times. In the original workflow: Scientists estimated how many nucleated cells there were by amplifying reference gene primers. Clones were read by immunoSEQ multiplex PCR, and TCRdb kept only the in-frame ones, dropping some. D and trimming were read from the DNA, whereas the V and J calls and clone size are those reported in that table. Found here are 85,000 to 95,000 clones, 70% to 90% of them singletons; the top ten hold approximately 0.5%. The V end lost 10 bases, the J end lost 6 bases, and 18 bases lay between the germline ends. The CDR3 is made up of 14 amino acids. Germline CDR1 is MDHEN and CDR2 is SYDVKM.

The chain uses TRBV28 and TRBJ2-2, with D tentatively TRBD2 (6 bases). The sequencing input was peripheral blood. The clonotype originates from a man aged 55-75 years with acute or convalescent COVID-19. The CDR3 region is CATDSGLTAGELFF. The CDR3 bases are TGTGCCACCGATAGCGGTTTGACGGCCGGGGAGCTGTTTTTT.